This T cell receptor (beta chain) was identified in a study of beta chain features in type 1 diabetes. For this clone: What it binds is unknown.

General study points: The study found moderately but significantly shorter TCRB CDR3s in all four CD4+ subsets of Type 1 diabetes patients. At VDJ recombination sites, type 1 diabetes patients had fewer insertions and more deleted nucleotides.

Germline CDR1 reads SNHLY; CDR2 reads FYNNEI. The CDR3 totals 14 residues. Isolated RNA was reverse transcribed in full, so expressed TCRB transcripts were sequenced. The method was immunoSEQ multiplex PCR; TCRdb's version includes in-frame clones alone and lacks a portion of them. The profile shows roughly 140,000 clones, 10% of them singletons. This receptor was identified in a young man with type 1 diabetes. The rearrangement links TRBV2 to TRBJ2-5, with 8 bases identical to TRBD1. The DNA end favors TRBJ2-7, so the J call may be wrong. The source material was central memory CD4+ T cells from blood. CDR3 residues: CASSSRTGTYEQYF. The DNA for the CDR3 is TGTGCCAGCAGTTCAAGGACAGGGACCTACGAGCAGTACTTC.